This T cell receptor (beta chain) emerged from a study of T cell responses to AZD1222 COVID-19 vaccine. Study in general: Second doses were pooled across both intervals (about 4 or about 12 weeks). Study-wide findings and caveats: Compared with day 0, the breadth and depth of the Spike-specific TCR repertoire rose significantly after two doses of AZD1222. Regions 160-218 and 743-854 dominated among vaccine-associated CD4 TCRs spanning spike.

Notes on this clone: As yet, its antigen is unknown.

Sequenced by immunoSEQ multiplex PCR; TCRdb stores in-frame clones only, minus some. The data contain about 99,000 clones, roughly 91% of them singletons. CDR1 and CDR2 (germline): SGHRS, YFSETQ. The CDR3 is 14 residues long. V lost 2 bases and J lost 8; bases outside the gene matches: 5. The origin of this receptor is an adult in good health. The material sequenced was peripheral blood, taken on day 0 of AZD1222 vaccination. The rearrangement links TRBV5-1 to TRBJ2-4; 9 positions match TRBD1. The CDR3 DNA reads TGCGCCAGCAGCTTCGGGACAGGGTCGGACATTCAGTACTTC. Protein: CASSFGTGSDIQYF.